These 24 T cell receptor beta chains were all obtained from the same sample, sequenced in a study of blood T cells in healthy people across ages. Next came a second PCR, run for about 6 to 12 cycles, which used a sample-barcoded 5' primer along with a J-beta primer mix. TCRdb reprocessed the 5' RACE reads via MiXCR and lists one record per CDR3 protein. The sample includes over a million distinct CDR3 sequences, more than 35% of them seen just once. The sequenced sample consisted of blood. These receptor sequences come from a woman aged 60 to 75 in good health.

This clonotype was recorded a few times. The chain carries TRBV7-8 and TRBJ2-3; 10 nucleotides match TRBD2. Germline lookup yields CDR1 SGHVS and CDR2 FQNEAQ. The V segment lost 1 base and the J segment 3 bases; nucleotides outside the gene matches: 10. The CDR3 consists of 18 residues. CDR3 in amino acids: CASSLDSGLAAPTDTQYF. The DNA of the CDR3 is TGTGCCAGCAGCTTAGACTCCGGACTAGCGGCTCCTACAGATACGCAGTATTTT.

The genes are TRBV12-3 or TRBV12-4 and TRBJ2-3, with 8 bases aligning to TRBD1. The CDR3 is 14 amino acids. J was trimmed by 2 bases and V by 11 bases; bases with no gene match: 9. DNA for the CDR3: TGTGCCCTCCGTTGGACAGGGAACACAGATACGCAGTATTTT. It translates to CALRWTGNTDTQYF.

The gene calls are TRBV2 and TRBJ2-5; tentative D call: TRBD1 (6 bases). TRBJ2-7 matches the DNA end more closely, so the J call is doubtful. The germline V gene encodes CDR1 SNHLY and CDR2 FYNNEI. The CDR3 spans 15 residues. This CDR3 reads CASSIPFLQGYEQYF. CDR3 nucleotide sequence: TGTGCCAGCAGTATCCCGTTTCTTCAGGGGTACGAGCAGTACTTC.

The chain carries TRBV3-1 and TRBJ2-7; no clear D gene. The germline gives CDR1 LGHDT, CDR2 YNNKEL (reference sequence). Deletions cut 1 base from V and 4 bases from J, with 14 bases between. The CDR3 is made up of 15 amino acids. The CDR3 sequence: CASSQGPKSLYEQYF. Written as DNA, the CDR3 is TGTGCCAGCAGCCAAGGACCCAAAAGCCTTTACGAGCAGTACTTC.

V and J are TRBV25-1 and TRBJ2-5; 15 bases are a match to TRBD2. Germline V gene lookup returns CDR1 MGHDK and CDR2 SYGVNS. The CDR3 runs 18 residues. V was clipped by 4 bases and J by 11 bases; unmatched bases: 17. The CDR3 protein is CASSGGLAGGPRSHEQYF. CDR3 DNA: TGTGCCAGCAGTGGTGGACTAGCGGGAGGGCCAAGGTCTCATGAGCAGTACTTC.

The chain couples TRBV27 to TRBJ1-5, with 9 bases that match TRBD1. The CDR3 is made up of 16 amino acids. Germline V gene sequence: CDR1 MNHEY, CDR2 SMNVEV (reference sequence). V lost 5 bases to trimming and J lost 4 bases; unmatched junction nucleotides: 9. The CDR3 nucleotides are TGTGCCAGCAGTCAAGGTTCCGGGACAGGGAATCAGCCCCAGCATTTT. It yields the protein CASSQGSGTGNQPQHF.

The V call is TRBV10-2, the J call TRBJ1-2, with 7 nucleotides matching TRBD1. The CDR3 extends over 13 amino acids. Germline lookup yields CDR1 WSHSY and CDR2 SAAADI. V lost 6 bases to trimming and J lost 5 bases; unmatched junction nucleotides: 6. CDR3 residues: CASRPDRAYGYTF. The CDR3 DNA reads TGCGCCAGCAGACCAGACAGGGCTTATGGCTACACCTTC.

This chain joins TRBV6-5 and TRBJ2-5; possible D gene TRBD1, 5 bases. This CDR3 has 14 amino acids. Germline-derived CDR1 and CDR2 are MNHEY and SVGAGI. The V end was cut by 0 bases, the J end by 11 bases, with 16 bases between. CDR3 residues: CASSYSDNYNEQYF. In nucleotides, the CDR3 is TGTGCCAGCAGTTACTCGGACAACTACAATGAGCAGTACTTC.

In this sample, this clonotype turned up a few times. V usage is TRBV20-1 and J usage is TRBJ2-3; 10 bases map to TRBD2. There are 17 residues in the CDR3. Trimming took 3 bases from V and 5 from J; bases not matched to a gene: 14. The germline gives CDR1 DFQATT, CDR2 SNEGSKA (reference sequence). The CDR3 DNA sequence: TGCAGTGCTAGTAGCCAGTGGCTAGCGGGAGCCGTAGATACGCAGTATTTT. It yields the protein CSASSQWLAGAVDTQYF.

The chain couples TRBV10-3 to TRBJ2-7; 11 bases are a match to TRBD2. Germline-derived CDR1 and CDR2 are ENHRY and SYGVKD. CDR3 size: 14 residues. V was pared by 10 bases and J by 6 bases, with 11 bases of the junction left unmatched. The CDR3 region has the DNA TGTGCCACTACGTTACTAGCGGGAGATCCCGAGCAGTACTTC. Amino acids: CATTLLAGDPEQYF.

The V gene is TRBV4-2, the J gene TRBJ1-1; D gene ambiguous. Trimming shortened V by 5 bases and J by 4 bases, and 11 bases separated the two germline ends. CDR1 LGHNA and CDR2 YNFKEQ come from the germline V gene. This CDR3 contains 13 residues. CDR3 sequence reads: CASSKARGTEAFF. Here the CDR3 DNA reads TGTGCCAGCAGCAAAGCCCGGGGCACTGAAGCTTTCTTT.

The chain employs TRBV2 and TRBJ2-7, with 9 positions matching TRBD2. CDR1 SNHLY and CDR2 FYNNEI come from the germline V gene. The V gene end was trimmed by 3 bases and the J gene end by 7 bases; junction bases not matched to a gene: 7. The CDR3 consists of 14 residues. CDR3 sequence: CASSETSGDNEQYF. CDR3 bases: TGTGCCAGCAGTGAGACTAGCGGCGACAATGAGCAGTACTTC.

This clonotype was recorded only once. The DNA for the CDR3 is TGTGCCAGCGGGGGCCCTAACTATGGCTACACCTTC. Translating gives CASGGPNYGYTF. The rearrangement uses TRBV28 and TRBJ1-2; D might be TRBD1 (6 bases). CDR1 is MDHEN, CDR2 SYDVKM, per germline. The CDR3 consists of 12 residues. V was cut by 8 bases and J by 0 bases, with 7 bases left in between.

The CDR3 bases are TGTGCCAGCAGCATTCACACTGAAGCTTTCTTT. Translated, it gives CASSIHTEAFF. The J gene is TRBJ1-1, the V gene TRBV5-6; D uncertain. V was shortened by 4 bases and J by 3 bases, with 4 bases between the two germline ends. The length of the CDR3 is 11 residues. Per the germline V gene, CDR1 is SGHDT and CDR2 is YYEEEE.

The rearrangement links TRBV29-1 to TRBJ2-7; weak D call: TRBD1 (5 bases). The V gene lost 5 bases and the J gene lost 2 bases, with 13 bases spanning the gap. The CDR3 totals 13 residues. Germline V gene sequence: CDR1 SQVTM, CDR2 ANQGSEA. The chain's CDR3 is CSVSGPGPYEQYF. Here the CDR3 DNA reads TGCAGCGTTTCAGGGCCTGGACCCTACGAGCAGTACTTC.

This rearrangement joins TRBV28 to TRBJ2-1; 8 bases agree with TRBD2. Germline V lookup: CDR1 MDHEN, CDR2 SYDVKM. CDR3 length: 17 amino acids. V lost 8 bases and J lost 4; bases outside the gene matches: 16. For the CDR3, the DNA is TGTGCCAGCCGCCGATACCTAGCGGGTCTAACTTACAATGAGCAGTTCTTC. Its translation is CASRRYLAGLTYNEQFF.

J is TRBJ1-5 and V is TRBV6-1, with TRBD1 identical over 7 bases. CDR3 size: 16 residues. From germline, CDR1 is MNHNS and CDR2 SASEGT. The ends lost 3 bases at V and 0 bases at J; junction bases unmatched: 5. CDR3 coding DNA: TGTGCCAGCAGTGATGGGACAGTTTATAGCAATCAGCCCCAGCATTTT. This codes for CASSDGTVYSNQPQHF.

The rearrangement joins TRBV13 to TRBJ1-5; D may be TRBD1 (5 bases). CDR3 length: 15 residues. V lost 4 bases, J lost 0 bases, and 10 bases lay in between. Germline V lookup: CDR1 PRHDT, CDR2 FYEKMQ (reference sequence). CDR3 in DNA: TGTGCCAGCAGCTCCAGAGGGGATAGCAATCAGCCCCAGCATTTT. Its translation: CASSSRGDSNQPQHF.

The chain couples TRBV6-1 to TRBJ2-5; 8 bases are shared with TRBD2. The CDR3 spans 12 residues. In germline, CDR1 is MNHNS, CDR2 SASEGT. The CDR3 region has the DNA TGTTCACTCGGGAGGGCGGGGGAGACCCAGTACTTC. Encoded protein: CSLGRAGETQYF.

This chain joins TRBV29-1 and TRBJ2-7, with TRBD1 identical over 12 bases. Trimming cost V 4 bases and J 7 bases; bases outside gene matches: 17. The CDR3 contains 17 residues. Germline-derived CDR1 and CDR2 are SQVTM and ANQGSEA. As DNA, the CDR3 is TGCAGCGTTGGAGCCTACGCAGGGGGACAGGGGGCATATGAGCAGTACTTC. It encodes CSVGAYAGGQGAYEQYF.

There are a few counts of this clonotype. The chain couples TRBV5-1 to TRBJ2-1; D is ambiguous. Between the trimmed V and J ends, which lost 0 bases and 0 bases, there was a span of 16 bases. The CDR3 totals 18 residues. Germline loops: CDR1 SGHRS, CDR2 YFSETQ. Here the CDR3 reads CASSLAMFPAISYNEQFF. For the CDR3, the DNA is TGCGCCAGCAGCTTGGCCATGTTCCCGGCAATCTCCTACAATGAGCAGTTCTTC.

This clonotype was found a few times. This chain connects TRBV4-2 to TRBJ2-1; 10 bases match TRBD2. Germline CDR1 and CDR2: LGHNA and YNFKEQ. V gave up 1 base and J gave up 6 bases; unmatched junction bases: 6. This CDR3 has 16 amino acids. In nucleotides, the CDR3 is TGTGCCAGCAGCCAAGTAGGGACTAGCGCCCGCAATGAGCAGTTCTTC. Residues: CASSQVGTSARNEQFF.

This chain uses TRBV20-1 with TRBJ2-1; 8 bases fit TRBD2. J was trimmed by 5 bases and V by 6 bases; bases with no gene match: 12. This CDR3 region has 15 residues. In germline, CDR1 is DFQATT, CDR2 SNEGSKA (reference sequence). Here the CDR3 reads CSAAEGSGDNNEQFF. CDR3 DNA: TGCAGTGCAGCCGAGGGTAGCGGGGACAACAATGAGCAGTTCTTC.

The rearrangement uses TRBV11-3 and TRBJ2-1, with D unresolved. V was clipped by 5 bases and J by 8 bases, with 13 bases between them. The CDR3 has 13 residues. Germline V lookup: CDR1 SGHNT, CDR2 YENEEA. CDR3 nucleotides: TGTGCCAGCAGCCACCGGGTCTTCGATGAGCAGTTCTTC. Translating gives CASSHRVFDEQFF.